This is a list of T cell receptor beta chains from one sample in a study of CD8 T cells in ankylosing spondylitis. TCRdb re-called the 5' RACE reads through MiXCR, storing one row per CDR3 protein. The table includes 290,000 or so distinct CDR3 sequences, around 20% detected once. The sequenced material came from blood, either unsorted or a sorted T cell fraction (not recorded which). These TCRs come from a female donor with ankylosing spondylitis or in good health (not recorded which). Both conserved end residues are part of each CDR3. D genes are given only for firm matches. Expanded clones get a size class; other rows say once, few or many, or leave the size out.

>-|TRBV20-1|few|TRBJ2-3
TGCAGTGCGGGAGATCAGGGTACGCAGTATTTT
CSAGDQGTQYF
>-|TRBV10-3|-|TRBJ2-1
TGTGCCACCATCGCTAGCGCCACAGGGTGGGGTGAGCAGTTCTTC
CATIASATGWGEQFF
>-|TRBV6-1|-|TRBJ1-2
TGTGCCAGCAGTAGGACAGCTAACTATGGCTACACCTTC
CASSRTANYGYTF
>-|TRBV4-3|-|TRBJ2-1
TGCGCCAGCAGCCAAGAAGTAAATAGCAATGAGCAGTTCTTC
CASSQEVNSNEQFF
>TRBD1|TRBV4-3|-|TRBJ2-7
TGCGCCAGCAGCCAAGAATATTTCAGGGGGATCTACGAGCAGTACTTC
CASSQEYFRGIYEQYF
>-|TRBV6-6|few|TRBJ1-5
TGTGCCAGCAGTTACTCGGTATTTAGCGTAAATCAGCCCCAGCATTTT
CASSYSVFSVNQPQHF
>-|TRBV28|-|TRBJ2-7
TGTGCCAGCAGTTTAAGGACTGAAAGCTCCTACGAGCAGTACTTC
CASSLRTESSYEQYF
>-|TRBV12-3/TRBV12-4|few|TRBJ1-2
TGTGCCAGCACTCCCCCCGGGCGGAAGTCTTACACCTTC
CASTPPGRKSYTF
>TRBD1|TRBV5-1|-|TRBJ2-2
TGCGCCAGCAAACGGACAGGGCTAAATACCGGGGAGCTGTTTTTT
CASKRTGLNTGELFF
>TRBD1|TRBV5-1|-|TRBJ1-4
TGCGCCAGCAGCTCCCAGGGGGCGGATGAAAAACTGTTTTTT
CASSSQGADEKLFF
>-|TRBV6-5|-|TRBJ2-3
TGTGCCAGCAGTCCCACGAGTGAGGCAGATACGCAGTATTTT
CASSPTSEADTQYF
>TRBD2|TRBV20-1|-|TRBJ2-5
TGCAGTGCTAGGGGACTAGCGTACGCAAGGGGGGAGACCCAGTACTTC
CSARGLAYARGETQYF
>-|TRBV16|few|TRBJ1-3
TGTGCCAGCAGTCCGGCGGGGCGCTCTGGAAACACCATATATTTT
CASSPAGRSGNTIYF
>TRBD2|TRBV7-9|few|TRBJ2-3
TGTGCCAGCAGCTTACTAGCGGGAGATTTTGGAGATACGCAGTATTTT
CASSLLAGDFGDTQYF